Presented here are 15 T cell receptor beta chains from one specimen sequenced in a study of Ad26.COV2.S vaccination and SARS-CoV-2 variants. Here immunoSEQ multiplex PCR was the method, and the copy in TCRdb shows in-frame clones only, minus some. Of some 350,000 clones listed, just over 90% are singletons. The specimen comprised peripheral blood, sampled after recovery from COVID-19. Receptor source: a human donor who had recovered from COVID-19.

This clone was seen once. The rearrangement joins TRBV24-1 to TRBJ2-3, with D perhaps matching TRBD2 (7 bases). CDR1 and CDR2 from the germline V gene are KGHDR and SFDVKD. CDR3 length: 16 residues. V lost 4 bases and J 2 bases, leaving 15 bases between the germline ends. Written as DNA, the CDR3 is TGTGCCACCAGTGACCGACGGGGGGCGAACACAGATACGCAGTATTTT. Amino acid sequence: CATSDRRGANTDTQYF.

This chain uses TRBV5-1 with TRBJ2-2; 10 nucleotides match TRBD2. Germline V gene lookup returns CDR1 SGHRS and CDR2 YFSETQ. The CDR3 length is 16 residues. V trimming: 4 bases; J trimming: 2 bases; junction bases outside the gene matches: 5. CDR3 sequence: CASSVAGGENTGELFF. Written as DNA, the CDR3 is TGCGCCAGCAGCGTAGCGGGGGGAGAAAACACCGGGGAGCTGTTTTTT. The full variable domain, in which reference TRBV5-1 and TRBJ2-2 provide the parts outside the CDR3, is KAGVTQTPRYLIKTRGQQVTLSCSPISGHRSVSWYQQTPGQGLQFLFEYFSETQRNKGNFPGRFSGRQFSNSRSEMNVSTLELGDSALYLCASSVAGGENTGELFFGEGSRLTVL.

V gene TRBV19 combines with J gene TRBJ1-2; the match to TRBD1 covers 8 bases. Unmatched junction bases numbered 14, after V lost 3 bases and J lost 8 bases. Germline CDR1 LNHDA, CDR2 SQIVND (reference sequence). The CDR3 loop spans 16 amino acids. CDR3 sequence: CASSIAPDRGRQGYTF. CDR3 nucleotides: TGTGCCAGTAGTATCGCCCCCGACAGGGGACGTCAGGGCTACACCTTC.

CDR3 in amino acids: CSVDGGIGELFF. The CDR3 DNA reads TGCAGCGTTGATGGTGGGATCGGGGAGCTGTTTTTT. The V and J genes are TRBV29-1 and TRBJ2-2; D is unclear. The ends were cut back, 3 bases at V and 7 bases at J, with 9 bases in the middle. This CDR3 has 12 residues. The germline V gene has CDR1 SQVTM and CDR2 ANQGSEA.

V usage is TRBV6-2 or TRBV6-3 and J usage is TRBJ1-4; D possibly corresponds to TRBD1 (5 bases). CDR3 length: 17 residues. Germline CDR1 and CDR2: MNHEY and SVGEGT. Trimming stripped 2 bases from V and 0 bases from J, with 13 bases between. The CDR3, as DNA: TGTGCCAGCAGTTACAGGCGGGACCCTGCAACTAATGAAAAACTGTTTTTT. It codes for CASSYRRDPATNEKLFF.

This chain connects TRBV19 to TRBJ1-1, with 10 bases lining up with TRBD1. The germline V gene encodes CDR1 LNHDA and CDR2 SQIVND (reference sequence). The CDR3 extends over 15 amino acids. Unmatched junction bases numbered 14, after V lost 5 bases and J lost 11 bases. CDR3 sequence: CASSQLSGTGVGAFF. For the CDR3, the DNA is TGTGCCAGTAGTCAACTGTCCGGGACAGGGGTTGGGGCTTTCTTT.

This rearrangement joins TRBV6-4 to TRBJ2-5; D is perhaps TRBD1 (7 bases). V was pared by 5 bases and J by 5 bases, with 12 bases between. The CDR3 is 13 amino acids. From germline, CDR1 is MRHNA and CDR2 SNTAGT. The CDR3 coding sequence is TGTGCCAGCAGTAACAGGGGAGGCGAGACCCAGTACTTC. Translating it yields CASSNRGGETQYF.

This rearrangement joins TRBV5-8 to TRBJ1-5, with 7 bases identical to TRBD1. Germline V gene data show CDR1 as SGHTS and CDR2 as YDEGEE. The V gene end was trimmed by 2 bases and the J gene end by 1 base; junction bases not matched to a gene: 3. This CDR3 is 15 amino acids long. This CDR3 reads CASSFYRGSNQPQHF. The DNA of the CDR3 is TGTGCCAGCAGCTTCTACAGGGGCAGCAATCAGCCCCAGCATTTT.

The chain carries TRBV5-1 and TRBJ2-3, with TRBD2 matching 16 bases. V lost 3 bases and J lost 4; bases outside the gene matches: 5. CDR3 size: 17 residues. Germline-derived CDR1 and CDR2 are SGHRS and YFSETQ. CDR3 in amino acids: CASSWGLAGGPADTQYF. Here the CDR3 DNA reads TGCGCCAGCAGCTGGGGACTAGCGGGGGGGCCGGCAGATACGCAGTATTTT.

This clone appeared a single time. The V call is TRBV5-1, the J call TRBJ1-1; D remains unclear. CDR3 length: 15 residues. Germline V lookup: CDR1 SGHRS, CDR2 YFSETQ. V lost 0 bases and J lost 1, with 10 bases in between. CDR3 nucleotides: TGCGCCAGCAGCTTGGATCTACTGAAGAACACTGAAGCTTTCTTT. Translation gives CASSLDLLKNTEAFF.

The chain carries TRBV6-4 and TRBJ1-1; 8 bases match TRBD1. Germline CDR1 reads MRHNA; CDR2 reads SNTAGT. Trimming removed 5 bases from V and 2 bases from J; junction bases left unmatched: 7. The CDR3 runs 15 residues. In nucleotides, the CDR3 is TGTGCCAGCAGTCCCGAGACAGGGGCTAACACTGAAGCTTTCTTT. It is translated as CASSPETGANTEAFF.

This clone occurred a few times. This chain uses TRBV6-6 with TRBJ2-7; D uncertain. The germline V and J ends were trimmed by 5 bases and 1 base, with 12 bases remaining between them. Germline assignment: CDR1 MNHNY and CDR2 SVGAGI (reference sequence). The CDR3 length is 14 residues. CDR3 in amino acids: CASSGPDGSYEQYF. The DNA of the CDR3 is TGTGCCAGCAGTGGCCCTGACGGATCCTACGAGCAGTACTTC.

The chain couples TRBV6-1 to TRBJ2-2; 7 bases map to TRBD2. V gave up 3 bases and J gave up 7 bases; unmatched junction bases: 5. Germline lookup yields CDR1 MNHNS and CDR2 SASEGT. The CDR3 extends over 14 amino acids. The CDR3 reads CASSETRGVGELFF. In nucleotides, the CDR3 is TGTGCCAGCAGTGAGACCCGGGGGGTCGGGGAGCTGTTTTTT.

This CDR3 is CASGLGHNEKLFF. The CDR3 nucleotides read TGTGCTAGTGGTTTGGGACATAATGAAAAACTGTTTTTT. This chain connects TRBV12-5 to TRBJ1-4; D remains ambiguous. Deletions cut 1 base from V and 4 bases from J, with 4 bases between. The CDR3 loop spans 13 amino acids. Looked up from germline, CDR1 is LGHNT and CDR2 is FRNRAP.

In its sample, this clone was seen a few times. In DNA, the CDR3 is TGTGCCAGCAGCCCAACGGCTAACTATGGCTACACCTTC. Amino acids: CASSPTANYGYTF. The V and J genes are TRBV3-1 (or the pseudogene TRBV3-2) and TRBJ1-2; no firm D call. Germline V lookup: CDR1 LGHDT, CDR2 YNNKEL (reference sequence). Trimming removed 4 bases at V and 0 bases at J, with 6 bases between. This CDR3 contains 13 residues.